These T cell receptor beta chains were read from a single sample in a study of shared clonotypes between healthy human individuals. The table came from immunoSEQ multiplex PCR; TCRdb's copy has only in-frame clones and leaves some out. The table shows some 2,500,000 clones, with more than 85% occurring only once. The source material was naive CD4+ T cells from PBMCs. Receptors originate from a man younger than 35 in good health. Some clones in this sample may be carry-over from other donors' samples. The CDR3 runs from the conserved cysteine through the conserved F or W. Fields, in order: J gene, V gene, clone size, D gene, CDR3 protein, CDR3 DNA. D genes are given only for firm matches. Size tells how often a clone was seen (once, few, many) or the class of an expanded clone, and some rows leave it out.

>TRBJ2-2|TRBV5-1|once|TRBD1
CASSRDRETGELFF
TGCGCCAGCAGCAGGGACAGGGAAACCGGGGAGCTGTTTTTT
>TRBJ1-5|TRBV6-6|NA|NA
CASIGMEVGQPQHF
TGTGCCAGTATAGGCATGGAGGTCGGACAGCCCCAGCATTTT
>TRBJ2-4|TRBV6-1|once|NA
CASSEGLLRETRAHKNIQYF
TGTGCCAGCAGTGAAGGGCTACTCCGAGAGACCCGGGCGCACAAAAACATTCAGTACTTC
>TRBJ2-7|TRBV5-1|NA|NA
CASSLVPGTVYEQYF
TGCGCCAGCAGCTTGGTACCGGGGACCGTCTACGAGCAGTACTTC
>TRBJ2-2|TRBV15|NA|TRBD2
CATSRLAAGELFF
TGTGCCACCAGCAGACTAGCGGCCGGGGAGCTGTTTTTT
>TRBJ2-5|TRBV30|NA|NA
CAWTANQETQYF
TGTGCCTGGACAGCGAACCAAGAGACCCAGTACTTC
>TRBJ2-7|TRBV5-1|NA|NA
CASSLEVRSYEQYF
TGCGCCAGCAGCTTGGAGGTGAGATCCTACGAGCAGTACTTC
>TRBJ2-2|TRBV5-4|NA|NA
CASSPTGPAGTGELFF
TGTGCCAGCAGCCCCACGGGGCCGGCGGGCACCGGGGAGCTGTTTTTT
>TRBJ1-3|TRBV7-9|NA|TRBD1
CASSPGQGGGNTIYF
TGTGCCAGCAGCCCAGGACAGGGGGGTGGAAACACCATATATTTT
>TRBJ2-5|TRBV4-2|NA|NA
CASSPGETQYF
TGTGCCAGCAGCCCAGGGGAGACCCAGTACTTC
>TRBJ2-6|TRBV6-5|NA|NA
CASRPSGANVLTF
TGTGCCAGCAGGCCCTCTGGGGCCAACGTCCTGACTTTC
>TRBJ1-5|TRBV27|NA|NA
CASSSLLGNQPQHF
TGTGCCAGCAGTTCCCTATTGGGCAATCAGCCCCAGCATTTT
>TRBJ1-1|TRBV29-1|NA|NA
CSVEEEVNTEAFF
TGCAGCGTTGAAGAGGAGGTGAACACTGAAGCTTTCTTT
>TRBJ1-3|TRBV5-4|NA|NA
CASSLAPGMTGNTIYF
TGTGCCAGCAGCTTGGCGCCCGGGATGACTGGAAACACCATATATTTT
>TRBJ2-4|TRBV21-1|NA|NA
CASSKGPKDIQYF
TGTGCCAGCAGCAAAGGGCCAAAGGACATTCAGTACTTC
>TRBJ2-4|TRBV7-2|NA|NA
CASSLVGGGENIQYF
TGTGCCAGCAGCTTAGTCGGCGGGGGCGAAAACATTCAGTACTTC
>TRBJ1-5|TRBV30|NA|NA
CAWSTRSGNQPQHF
TGTGCCTGGAGTACCAGGAGTGGGAATCAGCCCCAGCATTTT
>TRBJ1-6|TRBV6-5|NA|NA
CASSYSSQNSPLHF
TGTGCCAGCAGTTACTCATCACAGAATTCACCCCTCCACTTT
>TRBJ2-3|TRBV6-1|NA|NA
CASSEAALRQYF
TGTGCCAGCAGTGAAGCGGCGTTGAGGCAGTATTTT
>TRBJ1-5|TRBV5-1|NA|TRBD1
CASSLGQGGQPQHF
TGCGCCAGCAGCTTGGGACAAGGGGGCCAGCCCCAGCATTTT
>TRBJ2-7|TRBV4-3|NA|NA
CASSQESGKGYEQYF
TGCGCCAGCAGCCAAGAGTCAGGTAAAGGGTACGAGCAGTACTTC
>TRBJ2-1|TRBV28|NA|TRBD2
CASSFSGRRNEQFF
TGTGCCAGCAGTTTTAGCGGGAGGAGGAATGAGCAGTTCTTC
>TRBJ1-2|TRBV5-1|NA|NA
CASSLNGPGYTF
TGCGCCAGCAGCTTGAACGGGCCTGGCTACACCTTC
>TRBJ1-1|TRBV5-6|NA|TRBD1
CASSPPDRGDTEAFF
TGTGCCAGCAGCCCTCCGGACAGGGGGGACACTGAAGCTTTCTTT
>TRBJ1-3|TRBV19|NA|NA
CASISYGDNTIYF
TGTGCCAGTATCTCCTATGGGGACAACACCATATATTTT
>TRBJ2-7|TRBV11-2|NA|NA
CASSPPQYF
TGTGCCAGCAGCCCACCCCAGTACTTC
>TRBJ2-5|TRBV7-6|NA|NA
CASLRGTAETQYF
TGTGCCAGCCTACGCGGGACGGCAGAGACCCAGTACTTC
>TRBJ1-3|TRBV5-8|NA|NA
CASGRAAGAGNTIYF
TGTGCCAGTGGACGCGCGGCAGGGGCTGGAAACACCATATATTTT
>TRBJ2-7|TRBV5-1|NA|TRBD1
CASSAQGRASYEQYF
TGCGCCAGCAGCGCACAGGGGCGAGCATCCTACGAGCAGTACTTC
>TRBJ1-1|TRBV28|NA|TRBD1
CASSLGTGNTEAFF
TGTGCCAGCAGTCTAGGGACAGGGAACACTGAAGCTTTCTTT
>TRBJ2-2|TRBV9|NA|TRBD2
CASDSGTSWTGELFF
TGTGCCAGCGATTCGGGGACTAGTTGGACCGGGGAGCTGTTTTTT
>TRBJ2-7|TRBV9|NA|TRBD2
CASSVATGASGKDEQYF
TGTGCCAGCAGCGTAGCTACTGGGGCTAGCGGGAAAGACGAGCAGTACTTC
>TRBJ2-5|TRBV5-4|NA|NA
CASSLGGIGTQYF
TGTGCCAGCAGCTTAGGGGGTATCGGGACCCAGTACTTC
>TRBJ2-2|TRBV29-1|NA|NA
CSCSENTGELFF
TGCAGTTGCTCTGAGAACACCGGGGAGCTGTTTTTT
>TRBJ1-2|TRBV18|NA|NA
CASSPLGGKSYGYTF
TGTGCCAGCTCCCCGCTAGGTGGTAAGAGCTATGGCTACACCTTC
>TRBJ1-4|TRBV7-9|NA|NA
CASSLAPQGYGEKLFF
TGTGCCAGCAGCTTAGCCCCACAGGGCTATGGGGAAAAACTGTTTTTT
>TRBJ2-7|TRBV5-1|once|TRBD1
CASARDRGLYEQYF
TGCGCCAGCGCCCGGGACAGGGGGCTCTACGAGCAGTACTTC
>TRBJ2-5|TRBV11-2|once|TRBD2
CASSSIAGGKVGKTQYF
TGTGCCAGCAGCTCTATAGCGGGAGGGAAGGTTGGGAAGACCCAGTACTTC
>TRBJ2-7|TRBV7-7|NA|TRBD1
CASSSGTGPYYEQYF
TGTGCCAGCAGCTCCGGGACAGGGCCATACTACGAGCAGTACTTC
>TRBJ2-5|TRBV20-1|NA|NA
CSAKGETQYF
TGCAGTGCTAAGGGAGAGACCCAGTACTTC
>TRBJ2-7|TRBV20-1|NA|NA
CSAALWGEQYF
TGCAGTGCCGCCCTTTGGGGCGAGCAGTACTTC
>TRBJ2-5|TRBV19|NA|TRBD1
CASSIRGTGGSETQYF
TGTGCCAGTAGTATAAGAGGGACAGGGGGCTCGGAGACCCAGTACTTC